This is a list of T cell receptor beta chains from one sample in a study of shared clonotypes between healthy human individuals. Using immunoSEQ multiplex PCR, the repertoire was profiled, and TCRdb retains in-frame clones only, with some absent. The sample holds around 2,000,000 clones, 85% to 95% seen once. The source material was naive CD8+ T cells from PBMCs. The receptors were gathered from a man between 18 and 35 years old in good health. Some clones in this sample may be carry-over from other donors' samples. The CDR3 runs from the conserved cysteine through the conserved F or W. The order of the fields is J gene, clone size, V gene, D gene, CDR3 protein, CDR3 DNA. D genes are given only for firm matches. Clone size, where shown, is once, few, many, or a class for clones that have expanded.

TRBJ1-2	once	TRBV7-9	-	CASSLDRDGGYTF	TGTGCCAGCAGCTTAGACAGGGACGGTGGCTACACCTTC
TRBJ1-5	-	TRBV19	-	CASNQAQGSNQPQHF	TGTGCCAGTAACCAGGCACAGGGAAGCAATCAGCCCCAGCATTTT
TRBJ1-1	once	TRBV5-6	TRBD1	CASSSDREQGRYNTEAFF	TGTGCCAGCAGCTCGGATCGGGAACAGGGGCGGTATAACACTGAAGCTTTCTTT
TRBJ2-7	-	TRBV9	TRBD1	CASSVGRGSSYEQYF	TGTGCCAGCAGCGTAGGCAGGGGGAGCTCCTACGAGCAGTACTTC
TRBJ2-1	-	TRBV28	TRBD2	CASSLEAGVYYNEQFF	TGTGCCAGCAGTTTAGAGGCGGGAGTGTACTACAATGAGCAGTTCTTC
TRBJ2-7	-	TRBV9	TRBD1	CASSATGDRAYEQYF	TGTGCCAGCAGCGCAACAGGGGATAGGGCCTACGAGCAGTACTTC
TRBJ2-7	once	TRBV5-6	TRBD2	CASSWEGSYEQYF	TGTGCCAGCAGCTGGGAGGGTAGCTACGAGCAGTACTTC
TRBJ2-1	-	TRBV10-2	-	CASSGSSYNEQFF	TGCGCCAGCAGCGGAAGCTCCTACAATGAGCAGTTCTTC
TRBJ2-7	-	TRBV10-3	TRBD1	CAISESKGAPYEQYF	TGTGCCATCAGTGAGTCGAAGGGGGCCCCCTACGAGCAGTACTTC
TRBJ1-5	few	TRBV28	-	CASSSPGRNQPQHF	TGTGCCAGCAGTTCCCCAGGGCGGAATCAGCCCCAGCATTTT
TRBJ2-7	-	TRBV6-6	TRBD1	CASSSDRLDSYEQYF	TGTGCCAGCAGTTCGGACAGGCTAGATTCCTACGAGCAGTACTTC
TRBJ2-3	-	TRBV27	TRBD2	CASSLSPGRVSESTDTQYF	TGTGCCAGCAGTTTATCCCCGGGGAGGGTAAGCGAGAGCACAGATACGCAGTATTTT
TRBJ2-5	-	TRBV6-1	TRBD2	CASSGSSGRLQETQYF	TGTGCCAGCAGTGGCTCTAGCGGGAGGTTGCAAGAGACCCAGTACTTC
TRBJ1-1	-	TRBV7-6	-	CASRLDGVLNTEAFF	TGTGCCAGCCGCCTGGACGGGGTCTTGAACACTGAAGCTTTCTTT
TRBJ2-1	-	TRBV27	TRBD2	CASSRPGTSGYNEQFF	TGTGCCAGCAGTCGTCCCGGGACTAGCGGTTACAATGAGCAGTTCTTC
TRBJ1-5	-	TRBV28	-	CASSSPGEGGRPQHF	TGTGCCAGCAGTTCACCCGGGGAGGGCGGTCGGCCCCAGCATTTT
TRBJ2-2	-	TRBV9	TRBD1	CASSADRGLPGELFF	TGTGCCAGCAGCGCGGACAGGGGGCTACCCGGGGAGCTGTTTTTT
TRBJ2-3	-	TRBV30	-	CAWTAYGSTDTQYF	TGTGCCTGGACAGCCTATGGGAGCACAGATACGCAGTATTTT
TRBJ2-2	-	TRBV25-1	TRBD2	CASSEYRLAGDVGELFF	TGTGCCAGCAGTGAATACCGTCTAGCGGGAGATGTCGGGGAGCTGTTTTTT